This TCR beta chain is from a study of cytomegalovirus exposure and HLA in healthy donors. The study's findings and limits: Earlier analysis yielded a pattern in which most TCR beta V segments were productive about 87% or about 30% of the time.

Of note for this clone: The antigen remains undetermined.

The CDR3 sequence is 17 residues long. Germline assignment: CDR1 SGHNT and CDR2 YYREEE (reference sequence). The germline V and J ends were trimmed by 0 bases and 0 bases, with 14 bases remaining between them. The PCR had 60 Vbeta and 13 Jbeta primers. Assay: immunoSEQ multiplex PCR; the TCRdb copy retains only in-frame clones and omits some. The table records some 65,000 clones, 62% of them present only once. Material for sequencing was PBMCs. This TCR derives from a man younger than 40 in good health and CMV-seronegative. This chain uses TRBV5-4 with TRBJ2-3; D is perhaps TRBD2 (6 bases). The CDR3: CASSLGLTSRSTDTQYF. In DNA, the CDR3 is TGTGCCAGCAGCTTGGGGCTAACTAGCCGCAGCACAGATACGCAGTATTTT.